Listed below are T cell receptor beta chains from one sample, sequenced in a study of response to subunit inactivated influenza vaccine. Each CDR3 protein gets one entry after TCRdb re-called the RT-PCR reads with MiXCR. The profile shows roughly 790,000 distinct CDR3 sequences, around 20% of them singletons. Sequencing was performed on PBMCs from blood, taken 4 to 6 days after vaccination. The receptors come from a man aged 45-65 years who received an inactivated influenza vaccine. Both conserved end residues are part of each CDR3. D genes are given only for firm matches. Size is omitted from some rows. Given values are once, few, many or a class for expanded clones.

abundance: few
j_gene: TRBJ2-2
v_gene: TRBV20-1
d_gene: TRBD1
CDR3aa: CSAVGQANTGELFF
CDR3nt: TGCAGTGCTGTGGGACAGGCGAACACCGGGGAGCTGTTTTTT

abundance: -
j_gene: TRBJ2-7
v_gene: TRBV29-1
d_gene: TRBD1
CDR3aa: CSVEDDRGLEQYF
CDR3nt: TGCAGCGTTGAAGACGACAGGGGGCTCGAGCAGTACTTC

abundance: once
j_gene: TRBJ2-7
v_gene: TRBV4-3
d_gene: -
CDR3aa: CASSLGHFSYEQYF
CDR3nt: TGCGCCAGCAGCCTGGGACACTTCTCCTACGAGCAGTACTTC

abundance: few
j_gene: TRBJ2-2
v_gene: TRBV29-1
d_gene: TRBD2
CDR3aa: CSAPAGGPDTGELFF
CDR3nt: TGCAGCGCTCCAGCGGGAGGGCCGGACACCGGGGAGCTGTTTTTT

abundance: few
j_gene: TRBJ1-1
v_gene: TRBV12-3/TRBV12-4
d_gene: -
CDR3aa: CASSARGSTEAFF
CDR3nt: TGTGCCAGCAGCGCTCGGGGGAGCACTGAAGCTTTCTTT

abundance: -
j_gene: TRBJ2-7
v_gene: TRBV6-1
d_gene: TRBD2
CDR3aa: CASSEGSRLAREQYF
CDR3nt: TGTGCCAGCAGTGAAGGGTCTAGACTAGCACGCGAGCAGTACTTC

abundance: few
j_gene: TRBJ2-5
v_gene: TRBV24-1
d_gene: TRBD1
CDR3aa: CATSDLSGQGEETQYF
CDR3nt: TGTGCCACCAGTGATCTCAGCGGACAGGGAGAAGAGACCCAGTACTTC

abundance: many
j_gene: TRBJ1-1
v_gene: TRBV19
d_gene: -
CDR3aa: CASSIRTRRTEAFF
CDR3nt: TGTGCCAGTAGTATTCGGACCCGAAGGACTGAAGCTTTCTTT

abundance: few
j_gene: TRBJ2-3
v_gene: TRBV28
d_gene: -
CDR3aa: CASSLSGLGTDTQYF
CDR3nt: TGTGCCAGCAGTTTGTCCGGACTGGGCACAGATACGCAGTATTTT

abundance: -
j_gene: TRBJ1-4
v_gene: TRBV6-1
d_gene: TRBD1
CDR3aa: CASSRGQGVEKLFF
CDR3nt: TGTGCCAGCAGCCGGGGACAGGGGGTGGAAAAACTGTTTTTT

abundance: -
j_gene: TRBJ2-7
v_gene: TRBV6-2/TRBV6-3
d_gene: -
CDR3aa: CASRTTTGTHEQYF
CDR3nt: TGTGCCAGCAGAACGACAACAGGGACCCACGAGCAGTACTTC

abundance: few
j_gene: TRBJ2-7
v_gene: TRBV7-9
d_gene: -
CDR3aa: CASSTEGLLSYEQYF
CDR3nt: TGTGCCAGCAGCACTGAGGGACTGCTCTCCTACGAGCAGTACTTC

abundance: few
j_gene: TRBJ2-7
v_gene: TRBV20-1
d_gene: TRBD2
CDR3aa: CSAAGVQPFYEQYF
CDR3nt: TGCAGTGCTGCGGGGGTCCAACCTTTTTACGAGCAGTACTTC

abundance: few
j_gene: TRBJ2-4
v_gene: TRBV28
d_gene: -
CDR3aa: CASSLLGLKNIQYF
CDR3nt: TGTGCCAGCAGTTTACTCGGACTAAAAAACATTCAGTACTTC

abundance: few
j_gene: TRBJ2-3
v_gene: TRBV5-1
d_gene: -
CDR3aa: CASSFRGVDRTDTQYF
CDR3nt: TGCGCCAGCAGTTTCCGGGGTGTAGACCGCACAGATACGCAGTATTTT

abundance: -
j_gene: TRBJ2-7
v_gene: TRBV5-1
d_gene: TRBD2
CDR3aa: CASSFDPSGGTYEQYF
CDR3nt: TGCGCCAGCAGCTTTGATCCTAGCGGGGGGACCTACGAGCAGTACTTC

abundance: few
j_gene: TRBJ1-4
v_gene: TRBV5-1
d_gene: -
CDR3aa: CASSPGHLGEKLFF
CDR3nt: TGCGCCAGCAGCCCGGGACATCTTGGTGAAAAACTGTTTTTT

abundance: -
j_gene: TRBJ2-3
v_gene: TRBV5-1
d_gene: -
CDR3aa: CASSLSRQPRADTQYF
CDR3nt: TGCGCCAGCAGCTTGTCGCGGCAGCCGAGGGCAGATACGCAGTATTTT

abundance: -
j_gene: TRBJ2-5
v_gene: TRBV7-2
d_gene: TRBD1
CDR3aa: CASSYNRGPETQYF
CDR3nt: TGTGCCAGCAGCTACAACAGGGGGCCGGAGACCCAGTACTTC

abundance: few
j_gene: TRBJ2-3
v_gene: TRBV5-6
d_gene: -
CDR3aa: CASSLPGPTDTQYF
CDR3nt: TGTGCCAGCAGCCTTCCGGGGCCCACAGATACGCAGTATTTT

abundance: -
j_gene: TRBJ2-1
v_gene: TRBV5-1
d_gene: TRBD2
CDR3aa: CASSLAGSSGGKQFF
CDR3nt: TGCGCCAGCAGCTTGGCCGGGAGTAGCGGGGGAAAGCAGTTCTTC

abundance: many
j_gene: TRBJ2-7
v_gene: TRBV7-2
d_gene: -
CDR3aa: CASSPTDGVRGEQYF
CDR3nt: TGTGCCAGCAGCCCGACCGACGGTGTACGTGGGGAGCAGTACTTC

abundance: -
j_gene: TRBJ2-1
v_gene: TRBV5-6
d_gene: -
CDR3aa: CASSLELRYNEQFF
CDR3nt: TGTGCCAGCAGTTTGGAACTTAGGTACAATGAGCAGTTCTTC

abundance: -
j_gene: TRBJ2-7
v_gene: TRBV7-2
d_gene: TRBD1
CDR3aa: CASSLARQGADEQYF
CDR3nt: TGTGCCAGCAGCTTAGCGCGGCAGGGGGCGGACGAGCAGTACTTC

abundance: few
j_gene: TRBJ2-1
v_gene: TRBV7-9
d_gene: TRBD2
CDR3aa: CASSPTPGLAAYNEQFF
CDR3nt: TGTGCCAGCAGCCCAACCCCGGGACTAGCGGCTTACAATGAGCAGTTCTTC

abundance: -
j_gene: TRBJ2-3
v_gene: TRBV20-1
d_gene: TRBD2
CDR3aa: CSAKGTSGRLRDTQYF
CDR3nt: TGCAGTGCTAAGGGGACTAGCGGGAGGTTGAGAGATACGCAGTATTTT

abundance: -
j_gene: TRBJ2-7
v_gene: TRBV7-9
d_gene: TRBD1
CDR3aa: CASSLLTGTAFYEQYF
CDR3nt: TGTGCCAGCAGCTTACTTACCGGGACAGCCTTCTACGAGCAGTACTTC

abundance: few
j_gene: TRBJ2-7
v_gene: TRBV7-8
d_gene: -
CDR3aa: CASSPLSPGYEQYF
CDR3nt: TGTGCCAGCAGCCCCCTAAGTCCGGGGTACGAGCAGTACTTC

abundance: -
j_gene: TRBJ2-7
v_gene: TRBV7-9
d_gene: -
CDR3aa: CASSSRTYAGGYEQYF
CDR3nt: TGTGCCAGCAGCTCCAGGACATACGCTGGAGGATACGAGCAGTACTTC